The 21 T cell receptor beta chains below were found in one sample sequenced in a study of T-cell reconstitution after alpha-beta-depleted transplantation in children. The library targeted TCRbeta and was prepared with unique molecular identifiers. TCRdb redid the calling of the PCR reads with MiXCR, one entry per CDR3 protein. Seen here are 250,000 to 350,000 distinct CDR3 sequences, around 25% observed once, and the top ten hold roughly 11%. Source: PBMCs, mostly from graft donor cells, taken 180 days after TCRalphabeta/CD19-depleted stem cell transplant. The receptors were sampled from a male patient under 18 who had a stem cell transplant for acute lymphoblastic leukemia, so the T cells may come from the graft donor.

This chain uses TRBV4-1 with TRBJ2-7; D is unclear. Trimming stripped 1 base from V and 6 bases from J, with 7 bases between. This CDR3 comprises 12 residues. CDR1 is MGHRA, CDR2 YSYEKL, per germline. The DNA of the CDR3 is TGCGCCAGCAGCCAAGTGGGCCGCGAGCAGTACTTC. Translating gives CASSQVGREQYF.

This clonotype was seen more than once but under ten times. This sequence joins TRBV6-5 and TRBJ2-1, with TRBD1 matching over 8 bases. This CDR3 comprises 13 residues. Germline-derived CDR1 and CDR2 are MNHEY and SVGAGI. V was clipped by 1 base and J by 9 bases; unmatched bases: 2. This chain's CDR3 is CASSYWTGSEQFF. The CDR3 DNA reads as TGTGCCAGCAGTTACTGGACAGGGTCTGAGCAGTTCTTC.

The chain recombines TRBV27 with TRBJ1-6, with D maybe TRBD1 (6 bases). Per the germline V gene, CDR1 is MNHEY and CDR2 is SMNVEV (reference sequence). The germline V and J ends were trimmed by 2 bases and 0 bases, with 11 bases remaining between them. The CDR3 is 17 residues long. CDR3 in amino acids: CASSLLPGDSYNSPLHF. The CDR3 nucleotides read TGTGCCAGCAGTTTACTCCCAGGGGACTCCTATAATTCACCCCTCCACTTT.

V and J are TRBV12-3 or TRBV12-4 and TRBJ2-2; TRBD2 agrees at 8 bases. With V trimmed by 1 base and J by 7 bases, 11 bases remained unmatched. The CDR3 is made up of 17 amino acids. CDR3 nucleotides: TGTGCCAGCAGTTTAGGAGGCGGGAGGTACCAGGACGGGGAGCTGTTTTTT. This codes for CASSLGGGRYQDGELFF.

This clonotype was counted a few times. The genes are TRBV27 and TRBJ2-1; D tentatively reads TRBD1 or TRBD2 (5 bases each). Germline CDR1 is MNHEY and CDR2 is SMNVEV (reference sequence). CDR3 length equals 13 residues. V was shortened by 3 bases and J by 7 bases, with 10 bases between the two germline ends. The CDR3 nucleotides read TGTGCCAGCAGTTTGGGGGTATTGAATGAGCAGTTCTTC. Translation gives CASSLGVLNEQFF.

This clonotype has a handful of counts. V gene TRBV20-1 combines with J gene TRBJ2-1; TRBD2 matches at 12 bases. The CDR3 consists of 15 residues. V lost 5 bases, J lost 6 bases, and 8 bases stayed unmatched. From germline, CDR1 is DFQATT and CDR2 SNEGSKA (reference sequence). The DNA of the CDR3 is TGCAGTGCTTTTGGAGGACTAGCGGGGCGCAATGAGCAGTTCTTC. It yields the protein CSAFGGLAGRNEQFF.

This clonotype was counted a few times. The chain recombines TRBV12-3 or TRBV12-4 with TRBJ2-1, with TRBD2 matching 7 bases. This CDR3 contains 11 residues. The V gene end was trimmed by 8 bases and the J gene end by 12 bases; junction bases not matched to a gene: 7. CDR3 sequence reads: CASGGGPRQFF. For the CDR3, the DNA is TGTGCCAGCGGCGGGGGACCTCGGCAGTTCTTC.

This clonotype was seen more than once but under ten times. The chain links TRBV18 to TRBJ2-7, with D unresolved. The germline V gene has CDR1 KGHSH and CDR2 LQKENI. The CDR3 totals 15 residues. Trimming removed 3 bases from V and 6 bases from J, with 18 bases in between. CDR3 protein: CASSPNQGRRLEQYF. The CDR3, as DNA: TGTGCCAGCTCACCTAACCAAGGCAGAAGACTCGAGCAGTACTTC.

The chain uses TRBV3-1 and TRBJ1-2; 9 nucleotides line up with TRBD1. The CDR3 has 14 amino acids. Germline loops: CDR1 LGHDT, CDR2 YNNKEL (reference sequence). J was trimmed by 4 bases and V by 4 bases; bases with no gene match: 4. The CDR3 loop reads CASSPRTGAYGYTF. Here the CDR3 DNA reads TGTGCCAGCAGCCCGCGGACAGGGGCCTATGGCTACACCTTC.

This chain links TRBV18 with TRBJ2-3; the match to TRBD1 covers 7 bases. Germline CDR1 reads KGHSH; CDR2 reads LQKENI. The CDR3 has 15 amino acids. The junction had 5 bases not matched to a gene; V was cut back by 3 bases and J by 2 bases. CDR3 sequence reads: CASSPQTGHTDTQYF. The CDR3 coding sequence is TGTGCCAGCTCACCGCAGACAGGGCACACAGATACGCAGTATTTT.

This clonotype was detected once. The chain carries TRBV2 and TRBJ2-7; D gene unclear. Per the germline V gene, CDR1 is SNHLY and CDR2 is FYNNEI. CDR3 length: 14 amino acids. Trimming left V 3 bases short and J 0 bases short, with 9 bases between. The CDR3 region is CASSENPRSYEQYF. The CDR3 DNA is TGTGCCAGCAGTGAGAACCCCCGCTCCTACGAGCAGTACTTC.

This clonotype turned up a few times. This sequence joins TRBV12-3 or TRBV12-4 and TRBJ2-2; D is uncertain. Trimming shortened V by 7 bases and J by 2 bases, and 11 bases separated the two germline ends. CDR3 length equals 14 residues. The CDR3 is CASIHRANTGELFF. Written as DNA, the CDR3 is TGTGCCAGCATCCACCGCGCAAACACCGGGGAGCTGTTTTTT.

V is TRBV7-9 and J is TRBJ2-2; possibly TRBD2 for D (6 bases). This CDR3 has 16 amino acids. The ends were cut back, 0 bases at V and 4 bases at J, with 12 bases in the middle. CDR1 and CDR2 (germline): SEHNR, FQNEAQ (reference sequence). The CDR3 coding sequence is TGTGCCAGCAGCTTAGCGGGCGGGGTCTTCACCGGGGAGCTGTTTTTT. Residues: CASSLAGGVFTGELFF.

The J gene is TRBJ2-4, the V gene TRBV5-1; TRBD1 might be the D (5 bases). CDR1 is SGHRS, CDR2 YFSETQ, per germline. V lost 0 bases, J lost 0 bases, and 22 bases lay in between. The CDR3 sequence is 20 residues long. CDR3 DNA sequence: TGCGCCAGCAGCTTGGAGGGGTTGGGGATTCCTTTTATAGCCAAAAACATTCAGTACTTC. Translation gives CASSLEGLGIPFIAKNIQYF.

The chain is built from TRBV9 and TRBJ2-2; 7 bases align to TRBD1. The CDR3 covers 15 residues. Germline CDR1 and CDR2: SGDLS and YYNGEE. V was pared by 0 bases and J by 3 bases, with 2 bases of the junction left unmatched. CDR3 residues: CASSVEGAYTGELFF. The CDR3 DNA sequence: TGTGCCAGCAGCGTAGAGGGGGCTTACACCGGGGAGCTGTTTTTT.

The chain has TRBV12-3 or TRBV12-4 and TRBJ2-4, with D hard to call. CDR3 length: 15 amino acids. V lost 5 bases to trimming and J lost 0 bases, with 11 bases between them. In DNA, the CDR3 is TGTGCCAGCAGTCAAATCTACTTAGCCAAAAACATTCAGTACTTC. Its translation is CASSQIYLAKNIQYF.

The chain has TRBV20-1 and TRBJ2-7; 9 bases are shared with TRBD1. Trimming at V came to 5 bases and at J to 5 bases, leaving 7 bases not matched to a gene. This CDR3 spans 13 amino acids. Germline-derived CDR1 and CDR2 are DFQATT and SNEGSKA (reference sequence). CDR3 nucleotides: TGCAGTGCTGCCACAGGGGGCAGCGACGAGCAGTACTTC. Protein sequence: CSAATGGSDEQYF.

The J gene is TRBJ2-3, the V gene TRBV7-3, with TRBD2 matching 11 bases. The CDR3 has 15 amino acids. Germline CDR1 is SGHTA and CDR2 is FQGTGA. With V trimmed by 5 bases and J by 5 bases, 6 bases remained unmatched. Here the CDR3 reads CASSALAGGIDTQYF. The CDR3, as DNA: TGTGCCAGCAGCGCCTTAGCGGGAGGGATAGATACGCAGTATTTT.

This clonotype was observed a few times. The chain carries TRBV4-1 and TRBJ2-2; D is possibly TRBD1 (7 bases). Germline V gene sequence: CDR1 MGHRA, CDR2 YSYEKL. V dropped 4 bases and J dropped 5 bases, with 14 bases sitting between them. The CDR3 consists of 15 residues. The CDR3 is CASSPRDSGTGELFF. In DNA form, the CDR3 reads TGCGCCAGCAGCCCCCGGGACAGCGGGACCGGGGAGCTGTTTTTT.

This rearrangement joins TRBV5-4 to TRBJ2-5; 7 nucleotides line up with TRBD2. Trimming took 4 bases from V and 5 from J; bases not matched to a gene: 11. This CDR3 is 15 amino acids long. Germline CDR1 and CDR2: SGHNT and YYREEE (reference sequence). The CDR3 is CASSPFRGVGETQYF. The CDR3, as DNA: TGTGCCAGCAGCCCTTTTCGGGGGGTTGGGGAGACCCAGTACTTC.

This clonotype was detected only a few times. The chain recombines TRBV28 with TRBJ1-5; D possibly corresponds to TRBD1 (5 bases). From germline, CDR1 is MDHEN and CDR2 SYDVKM. Trimming cost V 10 bases and J 1 base, with 17 bases left between them. This CDR3 has 15 amino acids. The CDR3 is CATDVLWGSNQPQHF. The CDR3 DNA reads TGTGCCACCGATGTGCTGTGGGGGAGCAATCAGCCCCAGCATTTT.